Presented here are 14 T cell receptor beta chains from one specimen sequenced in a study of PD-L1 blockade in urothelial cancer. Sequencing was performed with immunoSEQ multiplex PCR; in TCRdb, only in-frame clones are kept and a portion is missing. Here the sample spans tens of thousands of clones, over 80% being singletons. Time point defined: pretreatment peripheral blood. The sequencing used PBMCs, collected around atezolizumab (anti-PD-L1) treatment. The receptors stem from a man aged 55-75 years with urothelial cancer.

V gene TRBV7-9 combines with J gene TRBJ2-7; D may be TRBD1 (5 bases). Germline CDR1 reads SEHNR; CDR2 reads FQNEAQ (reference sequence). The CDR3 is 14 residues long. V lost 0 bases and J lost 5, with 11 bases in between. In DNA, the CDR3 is TGTGCCAGCAGCTTAGCGACAGATCGGGACGAGCAGTACTTC. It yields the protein CASSLATDRDEQYF.

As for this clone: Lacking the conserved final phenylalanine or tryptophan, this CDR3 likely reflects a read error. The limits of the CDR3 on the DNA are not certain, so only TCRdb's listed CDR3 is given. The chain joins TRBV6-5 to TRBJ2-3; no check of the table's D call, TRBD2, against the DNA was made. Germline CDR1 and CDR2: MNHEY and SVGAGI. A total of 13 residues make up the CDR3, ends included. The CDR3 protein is CASSYGGLPSSSL.

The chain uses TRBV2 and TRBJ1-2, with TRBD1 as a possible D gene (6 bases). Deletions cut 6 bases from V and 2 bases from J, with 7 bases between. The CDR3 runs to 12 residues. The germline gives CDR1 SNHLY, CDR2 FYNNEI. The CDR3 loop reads CASRDSNYGYTF. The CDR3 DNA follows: TGTGCCAGCAGGGACAGCAACTATGGCTACACCTTC.

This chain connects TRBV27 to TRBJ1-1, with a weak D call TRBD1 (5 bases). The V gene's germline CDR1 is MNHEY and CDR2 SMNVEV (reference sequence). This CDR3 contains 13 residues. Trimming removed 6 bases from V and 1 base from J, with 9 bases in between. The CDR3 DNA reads TGTGCCAGCAGAAGGGACTGGAACACTGAAGCTTTCTTT. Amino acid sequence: CASRRDWNTEAFF.

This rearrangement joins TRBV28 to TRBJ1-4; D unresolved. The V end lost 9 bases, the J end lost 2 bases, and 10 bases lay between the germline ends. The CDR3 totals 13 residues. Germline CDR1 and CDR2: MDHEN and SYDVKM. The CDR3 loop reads CASVRSTNEKLFF. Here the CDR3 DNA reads TGTGCCAGTGTGAGATCCACTAATGAAAAACTGTTTTTT.

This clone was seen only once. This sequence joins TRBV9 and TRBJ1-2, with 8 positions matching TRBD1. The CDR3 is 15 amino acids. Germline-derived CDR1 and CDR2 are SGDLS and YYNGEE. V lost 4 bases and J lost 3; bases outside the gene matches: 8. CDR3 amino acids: CASSHTLDRDYGYTF. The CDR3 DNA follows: TGTGCCAGCAGCCACACCCTGGACAGGGACTATGGCTACACCTTC.

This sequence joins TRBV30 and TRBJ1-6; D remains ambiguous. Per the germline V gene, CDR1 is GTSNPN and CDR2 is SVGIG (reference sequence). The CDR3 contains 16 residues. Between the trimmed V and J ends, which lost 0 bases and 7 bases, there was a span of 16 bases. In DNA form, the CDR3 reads TGTGCCTGGAGTGTTAAGACATTATCGCTCAATTCACCCCTCCACTTT. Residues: CAWSVKTLSLNSPLHF.

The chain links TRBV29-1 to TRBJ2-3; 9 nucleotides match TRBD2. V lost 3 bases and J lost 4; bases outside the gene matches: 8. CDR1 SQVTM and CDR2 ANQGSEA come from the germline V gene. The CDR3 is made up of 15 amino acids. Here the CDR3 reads CSVEPASGAADTQYF. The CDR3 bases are TGCAGCGTTGAGCCCGCTAGCGGGGCTGCAGATACGCAGTATTTT.

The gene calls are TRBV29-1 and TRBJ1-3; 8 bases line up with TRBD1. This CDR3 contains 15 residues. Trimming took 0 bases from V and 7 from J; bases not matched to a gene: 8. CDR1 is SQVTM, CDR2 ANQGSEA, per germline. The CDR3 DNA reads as TGCAGCGTTGAAGATCTCAGGGGGCTGGGGAACACCATATATTTT. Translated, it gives CSVEDLRGLGNTIYF.

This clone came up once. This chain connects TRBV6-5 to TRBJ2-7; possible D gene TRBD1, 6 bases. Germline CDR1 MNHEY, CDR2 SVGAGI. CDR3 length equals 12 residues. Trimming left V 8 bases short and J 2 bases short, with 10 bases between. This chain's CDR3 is CASGDRPYEQYF. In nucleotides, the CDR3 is TGTGCCAGCGGAGACAGGCCCTACGAGCAGTACTTC.

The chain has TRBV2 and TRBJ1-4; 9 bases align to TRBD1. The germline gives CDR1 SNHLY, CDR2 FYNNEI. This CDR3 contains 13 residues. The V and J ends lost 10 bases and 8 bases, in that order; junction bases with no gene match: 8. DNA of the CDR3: TGTGCCAACAGGGGACAGGGATGGGAAAAACTGTTTTTT. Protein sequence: CANRGQGWEKLFF. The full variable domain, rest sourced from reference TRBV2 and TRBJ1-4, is EPEVTQTPSHQVTQMGQEVILRCVPISNHLYFYWYRQILGQKVEFLVSFYNNEISEKSEIFDDQFSVERPDGSNFTLKIRSTKLEDSAMYFCANRGQGWEKLFFGSGTQLSVL.

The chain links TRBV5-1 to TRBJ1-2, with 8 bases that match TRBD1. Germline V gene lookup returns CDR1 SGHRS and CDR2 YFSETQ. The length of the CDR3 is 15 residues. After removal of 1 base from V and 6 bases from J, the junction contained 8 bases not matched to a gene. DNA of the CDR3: TGCGCCAGCAGCTTGTACAATTCAGGGGGCGATGGCTACACCTTC. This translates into CASSLYNSGGDGYTF.

CDR3 residues: CASSPQSYEQYF. Written as DNA, the CDR3 is TGTGCCAGCTCACCACAGAGCTACGAGCAGTACTTC. The rearrangement links TRBV18 to TRBJ2-7; D is unresolved. CDR3 length equals 12 residues. Germline V lookup: CDR1 KGHSH, CDR2 LQKENI. V dropped 1 base and J dropped 3 bases, with 4 bases sitting between them.

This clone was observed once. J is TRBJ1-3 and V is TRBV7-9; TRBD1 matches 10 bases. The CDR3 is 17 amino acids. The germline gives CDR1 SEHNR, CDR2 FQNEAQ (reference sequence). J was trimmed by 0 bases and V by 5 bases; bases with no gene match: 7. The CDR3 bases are TGTGCCAGCAGCCCGGGACAGGGGACCGGCTCTGGAAACACCATATATTTT. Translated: CASSPGQGTGSGNTIYF.